Given below is one TCR beta chain in context. Its antigen is currently unknown. The donors gave bone marrow, and they were healthy. This specimen comes from a study of cytomegalovirus exposure and HLA in healthy donors. The PCR was carried out with 60 Vbeta primers and 13 Jbeta primers. Profiled with immunoSEQ multiplex PCR; TCRdb holds only in-frame clones, not every one. This sample has 180,000 or so clones, with 75% to 85% found just once. Germline V CDR1 and CDR2: GTSNPN, SVGIG (reference sequence). V was clipped by 1 base and J by 0 bases, with 9 bases between them. The CDR3 loop spans 14 amino acids. Notes on the study in general: Investigators reported over 150 TCR beta chains as tied to cytomegalovirus. TCR beta sequences reportedly predicted most subjects' HLA-A and HLA-B alleles accurately.

The clonotype was recovered from a woman between 55 and 75 years old in good health and CMV-seropositive. Sequences were obtained from PBMCs. The chain carries TRBV30 and TRBJ1-2; no definite D call. CDR3: CAWSGLVANYGYTF. CDR3 DNA: TGTGCCTGGAGTGGCCTTGTAGCTAACTATGGCTACACCTTC.